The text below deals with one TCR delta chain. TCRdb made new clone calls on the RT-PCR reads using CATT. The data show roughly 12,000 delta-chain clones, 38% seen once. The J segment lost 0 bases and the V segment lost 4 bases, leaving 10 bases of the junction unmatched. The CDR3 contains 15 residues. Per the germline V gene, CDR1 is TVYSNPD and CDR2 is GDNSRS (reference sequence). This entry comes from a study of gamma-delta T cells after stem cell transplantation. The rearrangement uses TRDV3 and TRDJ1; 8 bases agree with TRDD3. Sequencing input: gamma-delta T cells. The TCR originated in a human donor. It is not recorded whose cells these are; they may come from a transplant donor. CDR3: CACGKGILYTDKLIF. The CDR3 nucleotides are TGTGCCTGTGGAAAGGGGATACTGTACACCGATAAACTCATCTTT.